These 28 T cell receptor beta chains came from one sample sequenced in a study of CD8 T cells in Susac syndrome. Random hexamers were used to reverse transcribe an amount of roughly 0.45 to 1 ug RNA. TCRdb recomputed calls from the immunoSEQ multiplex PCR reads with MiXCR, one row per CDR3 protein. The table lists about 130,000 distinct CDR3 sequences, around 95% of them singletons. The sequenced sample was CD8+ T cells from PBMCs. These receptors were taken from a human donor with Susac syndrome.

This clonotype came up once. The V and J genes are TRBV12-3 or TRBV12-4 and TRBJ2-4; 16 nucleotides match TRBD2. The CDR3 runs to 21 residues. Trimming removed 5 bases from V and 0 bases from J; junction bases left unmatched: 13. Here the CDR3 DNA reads TGTGCCAGCAGTGCCTCCACCGGGACTAGCGGGGGGGACGGAGCCAAAAACATTCAGTACTTC. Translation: CASSASTGTSGGDGAKNIQYF.

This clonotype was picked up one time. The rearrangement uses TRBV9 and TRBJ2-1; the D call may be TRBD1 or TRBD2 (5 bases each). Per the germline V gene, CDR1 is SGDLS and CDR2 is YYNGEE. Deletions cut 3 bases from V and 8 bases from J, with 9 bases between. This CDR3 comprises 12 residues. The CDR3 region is CASSGEGYEQFF. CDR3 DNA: TGTGCCAGCAGCGGAGAGGGGTATGAGCAGTTCTTC.

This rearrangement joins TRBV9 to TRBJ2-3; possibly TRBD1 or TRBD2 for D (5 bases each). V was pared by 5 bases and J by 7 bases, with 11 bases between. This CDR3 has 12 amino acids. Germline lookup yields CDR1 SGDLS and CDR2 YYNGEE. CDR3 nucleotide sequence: TGTGCCAGCAGGGGGACGGAGTATACGCAGTATTTT. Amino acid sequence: CASRGTEYTQYF.

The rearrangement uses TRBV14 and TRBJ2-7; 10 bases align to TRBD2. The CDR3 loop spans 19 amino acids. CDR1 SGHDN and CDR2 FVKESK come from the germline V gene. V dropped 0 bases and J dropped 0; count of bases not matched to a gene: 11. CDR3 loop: CASSQDSLGGLADSYEQYF. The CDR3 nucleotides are TGTGCCAGCAGCCAAGACAGCCTTGGCGGACTAGCGGACTCCTACGAGCAGTACTTC.

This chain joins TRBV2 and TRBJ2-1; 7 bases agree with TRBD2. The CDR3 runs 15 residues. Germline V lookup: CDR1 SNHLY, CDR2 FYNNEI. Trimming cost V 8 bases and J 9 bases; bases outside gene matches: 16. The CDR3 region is CASPHRDYPQGEQFF. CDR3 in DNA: TGTGCCAGCCCTCACCGGGACTATCCGCAGGGTGAGCAGTTCTTC.

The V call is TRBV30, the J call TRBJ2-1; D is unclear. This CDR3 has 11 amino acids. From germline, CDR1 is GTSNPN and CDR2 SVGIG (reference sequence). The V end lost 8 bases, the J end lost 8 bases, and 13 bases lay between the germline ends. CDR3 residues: CAHGIAYEQFF. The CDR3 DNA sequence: TGTGCCCATGGGATAGCCTATGAGCAGTTCTTC. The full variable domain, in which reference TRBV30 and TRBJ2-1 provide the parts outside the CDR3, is SQTIHQWPATLVQPVGSPLSLECTVEGTSNPNLYWYRQAAGRGLQLLFYSVGIGQISSEVPQNLSASRPQDRQFILSSKKLLLSDSGFYLCAHGIAYEQFFGPGTRLTVL.

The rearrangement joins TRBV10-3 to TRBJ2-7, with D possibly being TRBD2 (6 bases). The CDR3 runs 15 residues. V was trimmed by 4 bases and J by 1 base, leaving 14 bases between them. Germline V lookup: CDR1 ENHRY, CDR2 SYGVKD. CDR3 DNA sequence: TGTGCCATCAGTGGTAGTGCGGAGGGATCCTACGAGCAGTACTTC. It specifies CAISGSAEGSYEQYF.

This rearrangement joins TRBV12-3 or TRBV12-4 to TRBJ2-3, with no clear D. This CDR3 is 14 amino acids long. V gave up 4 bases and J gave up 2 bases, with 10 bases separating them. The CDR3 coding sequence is TGTGCCAGCAGTTCGGCTGTACCCACAGATACGCAGTATTTT. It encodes CASSSAVPTDTQYF.

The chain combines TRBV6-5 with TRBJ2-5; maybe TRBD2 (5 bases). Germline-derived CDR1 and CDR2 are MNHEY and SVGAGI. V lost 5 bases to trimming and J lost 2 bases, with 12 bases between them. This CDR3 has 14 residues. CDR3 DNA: TGTGCCAGCAGTCCGGCGAAGCGGCAAGAGACCCAGTACTTC. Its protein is CASSPAKRQETQYF.

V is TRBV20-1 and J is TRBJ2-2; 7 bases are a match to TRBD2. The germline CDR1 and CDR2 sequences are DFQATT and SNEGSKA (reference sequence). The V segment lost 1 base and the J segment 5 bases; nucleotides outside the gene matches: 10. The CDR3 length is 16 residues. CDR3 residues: CSARALRAGETGELFF. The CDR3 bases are TGCAGTGCTAGAGCTCTCCGGGCGGGAGAGACCGGGGAGCTGTTTTTT.

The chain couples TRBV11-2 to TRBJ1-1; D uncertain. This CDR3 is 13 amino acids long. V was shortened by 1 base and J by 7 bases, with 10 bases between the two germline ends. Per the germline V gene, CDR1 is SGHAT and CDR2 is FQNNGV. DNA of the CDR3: TGTGCCAGCAGCTTAGGAAGTCCGAGTGAAGCTTTCTTT. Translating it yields CASSLGSPSEAFF.

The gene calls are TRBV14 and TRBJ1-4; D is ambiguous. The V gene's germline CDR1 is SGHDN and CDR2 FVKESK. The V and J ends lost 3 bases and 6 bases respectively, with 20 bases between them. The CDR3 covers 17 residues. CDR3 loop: CASSQDYSPRIDEKLFF. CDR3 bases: TGTGCCAGCAGCCAGGACTACAGCCCGAGGATTGATGAAAAACTGTTTTTT.

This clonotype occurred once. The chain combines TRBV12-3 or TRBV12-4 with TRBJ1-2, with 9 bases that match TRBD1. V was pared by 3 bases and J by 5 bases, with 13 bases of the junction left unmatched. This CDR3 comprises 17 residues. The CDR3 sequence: CASSLEPPDRGEYGYTF. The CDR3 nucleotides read TGTGCCAGCAGTTTGGAGCCCCCGGACAGGGGCGAATATGGCTACACCTTC.

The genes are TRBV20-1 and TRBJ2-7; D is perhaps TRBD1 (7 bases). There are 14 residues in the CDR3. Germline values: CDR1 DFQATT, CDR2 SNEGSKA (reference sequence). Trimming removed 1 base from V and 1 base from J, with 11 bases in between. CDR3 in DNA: TGCAGTGCTAGAGGACAGGGAGGTTCCTACGAGCAGTACTTC. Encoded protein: CSARGQGGSYEQYF.

CDR3 loop: CATSRHRDPRMPQHF. The CDR3 region has the DNA TGTGCCACCAGCAGACATAGGGACCCCAGAATGCCCCAGCATTTT. This chain links TRBV15 with TRBJ1-5; D perhaps matches TRBD1 (5 bases). V dropped 2 bases and J dropped 9 bases, with 17 bases sitting between them. The CDR3 loop spans 15 amino acids. Germline values: CDR1 LNHNV, CDR2 YYDKDF (reference sequence).

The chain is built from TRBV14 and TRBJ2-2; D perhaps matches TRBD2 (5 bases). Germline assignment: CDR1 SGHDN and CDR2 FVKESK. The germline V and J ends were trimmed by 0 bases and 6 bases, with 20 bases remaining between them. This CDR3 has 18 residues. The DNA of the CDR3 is TGTGCCAGCAGCCAAGACGCCCGTTTGGCGGGTTCAGCCGGGGAGCTGTTTTTT. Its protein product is CASSQDARLAGSAGELFF.

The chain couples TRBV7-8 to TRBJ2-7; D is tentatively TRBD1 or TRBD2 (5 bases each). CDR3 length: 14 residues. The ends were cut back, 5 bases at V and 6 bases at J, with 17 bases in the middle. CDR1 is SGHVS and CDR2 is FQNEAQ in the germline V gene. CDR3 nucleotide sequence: TGTGCCAGCAGCCTCCGGGACGGACCCGGCGAGCAGTACTTC. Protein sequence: CASSLRDGPGEQYF.

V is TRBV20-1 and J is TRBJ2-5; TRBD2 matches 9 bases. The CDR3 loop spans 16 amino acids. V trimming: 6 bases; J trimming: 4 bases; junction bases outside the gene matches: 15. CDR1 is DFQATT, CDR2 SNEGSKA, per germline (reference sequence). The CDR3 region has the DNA TGCAGTGCCCACCCATCCGGGACTAGCATTCGAGAGACCCAGTACTTC. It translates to CSAHPSGTSIRETQYF.

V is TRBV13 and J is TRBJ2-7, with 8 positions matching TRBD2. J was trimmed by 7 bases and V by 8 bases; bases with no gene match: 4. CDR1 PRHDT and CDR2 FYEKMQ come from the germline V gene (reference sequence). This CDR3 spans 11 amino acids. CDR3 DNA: TGTGCCAGCGCGGGAGGTGAAGAGCAGTACTTC. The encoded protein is CASAGGEEQYF. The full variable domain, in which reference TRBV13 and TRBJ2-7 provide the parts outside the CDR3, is AAGVIQSPRHLIKEKRETATLKCYPIPRHDTVYWYQQGPGQDPQFLISFYEKMQSDKGSIPDRFSAQQFSDYHSELNMSSLELGDSALYFCASAGGEEQYFGPGTRLTVT.

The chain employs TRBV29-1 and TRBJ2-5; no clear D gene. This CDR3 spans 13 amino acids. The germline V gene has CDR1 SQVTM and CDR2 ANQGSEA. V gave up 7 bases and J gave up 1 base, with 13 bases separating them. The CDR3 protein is CSALSTSQETQYF. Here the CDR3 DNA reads TGCAGCGCACTCTCTACAAGCCAAGAGACCCAGTACTTC.

For the CDR3, the DNA is TGTGCCAGCAGTCAGGACGGCGGGGCTGAAGCTTTCTTT. It yields the protein CASSQDGGAEAFF. The chain has TRBV14 and TRBJ1-1, with D uncertain. V was clipped by 6 bases and J by 6 bases, with 14 bases between them. This CDR3 comprises 13 residues. Per the germline V gene, CDR1 is SGHDN and CDR2 is FVKESK.

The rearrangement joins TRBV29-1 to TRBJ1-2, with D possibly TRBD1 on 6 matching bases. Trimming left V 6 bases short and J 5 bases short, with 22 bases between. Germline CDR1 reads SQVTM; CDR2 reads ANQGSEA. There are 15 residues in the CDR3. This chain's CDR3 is CSVPGAERRAYGYTF. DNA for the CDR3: TGCAGCGTACCGGGGGCCGAAAGGAGGGCTTATGGCTACACCTTC.

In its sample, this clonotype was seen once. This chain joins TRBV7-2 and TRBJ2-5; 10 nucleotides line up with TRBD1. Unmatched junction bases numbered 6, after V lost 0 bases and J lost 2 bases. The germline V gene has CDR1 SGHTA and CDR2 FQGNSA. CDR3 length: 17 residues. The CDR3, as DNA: TGTGCCAGCAGCTTAGCCCCGGGACAGGGGAGGCAAGAGACCCAGTACTTC. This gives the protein CASSLAPGQGRQETQYF.

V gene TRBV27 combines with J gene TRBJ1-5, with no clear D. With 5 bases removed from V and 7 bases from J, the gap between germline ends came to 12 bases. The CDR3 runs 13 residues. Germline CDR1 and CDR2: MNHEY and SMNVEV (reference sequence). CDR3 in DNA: TGTGCCAGCAGTGACCGCTCTGAGCAGCCCCAGCATTTT. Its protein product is CASSDRSEQPQHF.

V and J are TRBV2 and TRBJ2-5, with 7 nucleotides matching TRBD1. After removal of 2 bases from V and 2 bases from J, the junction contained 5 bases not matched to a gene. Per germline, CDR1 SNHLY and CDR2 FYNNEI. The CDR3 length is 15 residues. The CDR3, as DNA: TGTGCCAGCAGTGAAATGTGGGACAGACAAGAGACCCAGTACTTC. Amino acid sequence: CASSEMWDRQETQYF.

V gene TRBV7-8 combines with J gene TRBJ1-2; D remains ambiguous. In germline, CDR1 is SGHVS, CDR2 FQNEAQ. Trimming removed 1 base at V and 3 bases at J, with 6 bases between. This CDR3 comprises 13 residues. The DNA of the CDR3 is TGTGCCAGCAGCTTAGACCCTCACTATGGCTACACCTTC. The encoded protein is CASSLDPHYGYTF.

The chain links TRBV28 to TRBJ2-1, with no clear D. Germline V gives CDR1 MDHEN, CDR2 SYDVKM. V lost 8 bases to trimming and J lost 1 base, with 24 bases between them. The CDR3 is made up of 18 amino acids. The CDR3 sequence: CASLTRRTHPYSYNEQFF. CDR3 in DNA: TGTGCCAGCCTGACCCGAAGGACCCACCCATATTCCTACAATGAGCAGTTCTTC.

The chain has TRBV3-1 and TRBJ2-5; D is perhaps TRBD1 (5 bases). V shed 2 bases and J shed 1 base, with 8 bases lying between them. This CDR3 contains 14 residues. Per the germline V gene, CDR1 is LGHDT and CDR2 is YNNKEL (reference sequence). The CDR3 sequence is CASSQIDSQETQYF. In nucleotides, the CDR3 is TGTGCCAGCAGCCAAATCGACAGCCAAGAGACCCAGTACTTC.